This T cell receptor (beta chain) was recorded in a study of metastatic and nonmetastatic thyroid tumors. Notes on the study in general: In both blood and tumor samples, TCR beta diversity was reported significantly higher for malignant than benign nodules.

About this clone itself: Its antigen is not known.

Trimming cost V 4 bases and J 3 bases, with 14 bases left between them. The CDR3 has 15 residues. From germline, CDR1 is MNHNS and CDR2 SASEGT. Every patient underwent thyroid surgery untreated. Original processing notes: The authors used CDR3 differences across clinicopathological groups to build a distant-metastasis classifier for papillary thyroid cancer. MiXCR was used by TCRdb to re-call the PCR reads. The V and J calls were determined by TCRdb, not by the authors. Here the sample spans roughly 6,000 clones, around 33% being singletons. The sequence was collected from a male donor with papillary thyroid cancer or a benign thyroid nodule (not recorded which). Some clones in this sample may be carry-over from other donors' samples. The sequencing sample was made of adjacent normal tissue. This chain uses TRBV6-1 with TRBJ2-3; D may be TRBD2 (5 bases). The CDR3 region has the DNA TGTGCCAGCAGTGCAGGAGGATCGAGGACAGATACGCAGTATTTT. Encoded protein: CASSAGGSRTDTQYF.